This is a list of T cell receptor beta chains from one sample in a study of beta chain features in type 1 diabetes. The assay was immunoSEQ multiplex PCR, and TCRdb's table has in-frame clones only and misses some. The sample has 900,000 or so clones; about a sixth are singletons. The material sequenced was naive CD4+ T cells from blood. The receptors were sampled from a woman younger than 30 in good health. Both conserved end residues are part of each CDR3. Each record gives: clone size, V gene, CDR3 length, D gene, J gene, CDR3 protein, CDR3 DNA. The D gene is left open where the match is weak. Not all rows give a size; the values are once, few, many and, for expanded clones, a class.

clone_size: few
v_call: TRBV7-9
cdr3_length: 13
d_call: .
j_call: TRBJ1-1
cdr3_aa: CASRRVGIAEAFF
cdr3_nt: TGTGCCAGCCGCCGGGTAGGAATCGCTGAAGCTTTCTTT

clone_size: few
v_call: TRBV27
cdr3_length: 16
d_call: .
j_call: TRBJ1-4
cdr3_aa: CASRREGLATNEKLFF
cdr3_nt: TGTGCCAGCAGAAGGGAGGGCCTCGCAACTAATGAAAAACTGTTTTTT

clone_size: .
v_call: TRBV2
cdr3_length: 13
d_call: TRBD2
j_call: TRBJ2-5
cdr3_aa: CASSSRLAETQYF
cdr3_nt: TGTGCCAGCAGTTCGAGACTAGCAGAGACCCAGTACTTC

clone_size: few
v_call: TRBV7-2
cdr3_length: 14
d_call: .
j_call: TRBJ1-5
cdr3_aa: CASSPRDGNQPQHF
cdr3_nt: TGTGCCAGCAGCCCCCGGGACGGGAATCAGCCCCAGCATTTT

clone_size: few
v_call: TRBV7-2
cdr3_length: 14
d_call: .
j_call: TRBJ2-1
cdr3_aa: CASSLVEALNGQFF
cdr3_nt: TGTGCCAGCAGCTTAGTTGAGGCCCTTAATGGGCAGTTCTTC

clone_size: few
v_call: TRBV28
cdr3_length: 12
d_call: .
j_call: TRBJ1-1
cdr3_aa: CASSQGHPAAFF
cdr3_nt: TGTGCCAGCAGCCAGGGACATCCCGCAGCTTTCTTT

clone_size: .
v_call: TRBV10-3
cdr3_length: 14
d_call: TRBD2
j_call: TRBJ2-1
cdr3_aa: CAIGTSGVYNEQFF
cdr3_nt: TGTGCCATCGGGACTAGCGGGGTTTACAATGAGCAGTTCTTC

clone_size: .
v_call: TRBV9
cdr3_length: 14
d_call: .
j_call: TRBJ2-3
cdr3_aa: CASSVEVWSDTQYF
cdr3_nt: TGTGCCAGCAGCGTAGAGGTTTGGTCGGATACGCAGTATTTT

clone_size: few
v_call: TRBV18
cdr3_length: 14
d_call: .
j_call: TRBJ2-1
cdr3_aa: CASSPPGSHNEQFF
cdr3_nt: TGTGCCAGCTCACCACCGGGAAGCCACAATGAGCAGTTCTTC

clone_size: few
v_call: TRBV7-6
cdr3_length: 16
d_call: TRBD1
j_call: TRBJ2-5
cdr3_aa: CASSLGDRVLGETQYF
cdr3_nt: TGTGCCAGCAGCCTGGGCGACAGGGTATTAGGAGAGACCCAGTACTTC

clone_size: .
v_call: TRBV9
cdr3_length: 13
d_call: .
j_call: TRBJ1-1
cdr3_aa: CASSAHGNTEAFF
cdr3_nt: TGTGCCAGCAGCGCCCACGGTAACACTGAAGCTTTCTTT

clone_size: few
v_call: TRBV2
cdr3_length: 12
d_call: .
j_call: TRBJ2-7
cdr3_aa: CASRSDSYEQYF
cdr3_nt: TGTGCCAGCAGGTCGGATTCCTACGAGCAGTACTTC

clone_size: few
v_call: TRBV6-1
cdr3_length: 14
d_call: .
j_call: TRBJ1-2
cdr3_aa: CASRPGHGYGGYTF
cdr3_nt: TGTGCCAGCAGGCCGGGACACGGGTATGGTGGCTACACCTTC

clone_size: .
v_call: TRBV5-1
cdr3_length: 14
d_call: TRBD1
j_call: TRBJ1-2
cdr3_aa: CASRGQGASDGYTF
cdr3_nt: TGCGCCAGCCGGGGACAGGGAGCTTCCGATGGCTACACCTTC

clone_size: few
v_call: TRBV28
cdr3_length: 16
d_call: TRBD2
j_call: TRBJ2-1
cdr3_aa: CASSPPGLAGVNEQFF
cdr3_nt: TGTGCCAGCAGTCCTCCGGGACTAGCGGGAGTGAATGAGCAGTTCTTC

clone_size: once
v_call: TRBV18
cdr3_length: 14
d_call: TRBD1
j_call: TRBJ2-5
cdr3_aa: CASSLADRGRTQYF
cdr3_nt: TGTGCCAGCTCACTAGCCGACAGGGGTCGGACCCAGTACTTC

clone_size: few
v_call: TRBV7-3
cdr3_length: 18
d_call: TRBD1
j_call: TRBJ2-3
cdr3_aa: CASSLTGHRGGPRHTQYF
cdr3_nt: TGTGCCAGCAGCTTAACCGGGCACAGGGGTGGTCCAAGGCACACGCAGTATTTT

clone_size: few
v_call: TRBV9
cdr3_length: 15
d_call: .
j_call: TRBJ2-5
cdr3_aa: CASSVASGAYDTQYF
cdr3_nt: TGTGCCAGCAGCGTAGCTTCCGGAGCCTATGATACCCAGTACTTC

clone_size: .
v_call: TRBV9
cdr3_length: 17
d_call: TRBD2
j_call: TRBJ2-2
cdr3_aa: CASSAQRLAGGSGELFF
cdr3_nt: TGTGCCAGCAGCGCCCAAAGACTAGCGGGAGGGTCCGGGGAGCTGTTTTTT

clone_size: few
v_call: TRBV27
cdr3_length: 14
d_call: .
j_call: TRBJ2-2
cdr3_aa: CASKKPGNTGELFF
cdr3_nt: TGTGCCAGCAAAAAGCCGGGGAACACCGGGGAGCTGTTTTTT

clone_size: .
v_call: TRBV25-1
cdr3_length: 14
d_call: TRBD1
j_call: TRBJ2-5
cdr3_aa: CASRGDRGTETQYF
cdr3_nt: TGTGCCAGCAGAGGGGACAGGGGTACTGAGACCCAGTACTTC

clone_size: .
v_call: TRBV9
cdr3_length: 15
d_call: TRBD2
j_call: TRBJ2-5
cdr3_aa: CASSVAAGRAETQYF
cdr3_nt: TGTGCCAGCAGCGTAGCTGCAGGGAGGGCGGAGACCCAGTACTTC

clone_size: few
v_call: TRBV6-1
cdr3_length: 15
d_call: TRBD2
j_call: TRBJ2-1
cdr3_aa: CASSESGTRGDEQFF
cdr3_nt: TGTGCCAGCAGTGAATCCGGGACTAGGGGTGATGAGCAGTTCTTC